These 19 T cell receptor beta chains were sequenced from one sample in a study of CD8 T cells in Susac syndrome. Reverse transcription of 0.5 to 1 ug RNA was performed with random hexamers. TCRdb passed the immunoSEQ multiplex PCR reads through MiXCR, listing each CDR3 protein once. This sample carries around 200,000 distinct CDR3 sequences, nearly 97% of them seen once, and the ten largest clones take approximately 0.098%. The specimen was CD4+ T cells from PBMCs. All receptors come from a human donor with Susac syndrome.

The CDR3: CASSLDSLPTGELFF. DNA of the CDR3: TGCGCCAGCAGCTTGGACAGTCTCCCGACCGGGGAGCTGTTTTTT. The V and J genes are TRBV5-1 and TRBJ2-2; no firm D call. The CDR3 length is 15 residues. Looked up from germline, CDR1 is SGHRS and CDR2 is YFSETQ. Between the trimmed V and J ends, which lost 0 bases and 5 bases, there was a span of 11 bases.

The table lists this clonotype with a few counts. The chain carries TRBV6-1 and TRBJ2-7; no reliable D call. The germline V and J ends were trimmed by 11 bases and 2 bases, with 10 bases remaining between them. Germline V gives CDR1 MNHNS, CDR2 SASEGT. This CDR3 is built from 11 residues. The CDR3 sequence is CASSGTYEQYF. Here the CDR3 DNA reads TGTGCCTCAAGTGGTACCTACGAGCAGTACTTC.

V is TRBV6-2 or TRBV6-3 and J is TRBJ1-5; tentatively, D is TRBD1 (5 bases). V lost 8 bases, J lost 5 bases, and 13 bases lay in between. Germline V lookup: CDR1 MNHEY, CDR2 SVGEGT. CDR3 length: 13 amino acids. CDR3 region: CASAPGPYQPQHF. Written as DNA, the CDR3 is TGTGCCAGCGCCCCGGGGCCATATCAGCCCCAGCATTTT.

This clonotype occurred once. J is TRBJ2-4 and V is TRBV27; D unresolved. V was shortened by 3 bases and J by 7 bases, with 13 bases between the two germline ends. The CDR3 consists of 14 residues. Germline loops: CDR1 MNHEY, CDR2 SMNVEV (reference sequence). The CDR3 sequence: CASSFLGMGNIQYF. The DNA for the CDR3 is TGTGCCAGCAGTTTTTTGGGTATGGGGAACATTCAGTACTTC.

The rearrangement links TRBV20-1 to TRBJ1-2; D is possibly TRBD1 (6 bases). Looked up from germline, CDR1 is DFQATT and CDR2 is SNEGSKA (reference sequence). V was cut by 5 bases and J by 2 bases, with 9 bases left in between. This CDR3 region has 12 residues. CDR3 loop: CSAGGGNYGYTF. Written as DNA, the CDR3 is TGCAGTGCTGGAGGGGGGAACTATGGCTACACCTTC.

The V gene is TRBV20-1, the J gene TRBJ1-2; tentatively, D is TRBD1 (6 bases). The length of the CDR3 is 15 residues. Germline loops: CDR1 DFQATT, CDR2 SNEGSKA (reference sequence). Trimming took 0 bases from V and 4 from J, leaving 15 bases between them. CDR3 DNA sequence: TGCAGTGCTAGAGATAGGGGGGGGCTTAGCTATGGCTACACCTTC. Translated, it gives CSARDRGGLSYGYTF.

The chain couples TRBV29-1 to TRBJ2-3; 8 nucleotides match TRBD2. Trimming at V came to 5 bases and at J to 2 bases, leaving 6 bases not matched to a gene. Per germline, CDR1 SQVTM and CDR2 ANQGSEA. The CDR3 sequence is 14 residues long. The CDR3 region is CSVNGGETTDTQYF. Here the CDR3 DNA reads TGCAGCGTTAACGGGGGGGAAACCACAGATACGCAGTATTTT.

The chain recombines TRBV20-1 with TRBJ1-2; D is unresolved. Germline V gives CDR1 DFQATT, CDR2 SNEGSKA (reference sequence). The CDR3 runs to 15 residues. V gave up 0 bases and J gave up 4 bases, with 15 bases separating them. CDR3 residues: CSARDLGRTSYGYTF. The CDR3 DNA follows: TGCAGTGCTAGAGATCTTGGGAGGACCTCCTATGGCTACACCTTC.

This clonotype was observed a few times. The chain couples TRBV30 to TRBJ2-1, with 11 bases matching TRBD2. This CDR3 is 13 amino acids long. V trimming: 3 bases; J trimming: 6 bases; junction bases outside the gene matches: 1. The germline V gene encodes CDR1 GTSNPN and CDR2 SVGIG (reference sequence). The DNA for the CDR3 is TGTGCCTGGAGGCTAGCGGGGGGCAATGAGCAGTTCTTC. This sequence encodes CAWRLAGGNEQFF.

J is TRBJ2-7 and V is TRBV19, with 10 bases matching TRBD1. The germline gives CDR1 LNHDA, CDR2 SQIVND (reference sequence). This CDR3 is 13 amino acids long. The V segment lost 5 bases and the J segment 5 bases; nucleotides outside the gene matches: 3. The CDR3 region has the DNA TGTGCCAGTAGTGACAGGGGGCTCGACGAGCAGTACTTC. It encodes CASSDRGLDEQYF.

The genes are TRBV2 and TRBJ1-4; D may be TRBD1 (5 bases). Germline-derived CDR1 and CDR2 are SNHLY and FYNNEI. Trimming pared 6 bases from V and 5 bases from J, leaving 16 bases between. This CDR3 contains 15 residues. The CDR3 here is CASRLGTVLNEKLFF. The CDR3 nucleotides read TGTGCCAGCAGGTTGGGGACGGTATTGAATGAAAAACTGTTTTTT.

The chain combines TRBV19 with TRBJ1-4; D unclear. The germline CDR1 and CDR2 sequences are LNHDA and SQIVND (reference sequence). Trimming took 0 bases from V and 1 from J, leaving 3 bases between them. The CDR3 extends over 14 amino acids. The DNA for the CDR3 is TGTGCCAGTAGTATAGATGAAACTAATGAAAAACTGTTTTTT. Its translation is CASSIDETNEKLFF. Together with reference TRBV19 and TRBJ1-4, the CDR3 gives the full variable domain: DGGITQSPKYLFRKEGQNVTLSCEQNLNHDAMYWYRQDPGQGLRLIYYSQIVNDFQKGDIAEGYSVSREKKESFPLTVTSAQKNPTAFYLCASSIDETNEKLFFGSGTQLSVL.

V usage is TRBV19 and J usage is TRBJ2-7; 7 nucleotides line up with TRBD2. The length of the CDR3 is 15 residues. With V trimmed by 5 bases and J by 2 bases, 9 bases remained unmatched. Germline-derived CDR1 and CDR2 are LNHDA and SQIVND (reference sequence). CDR3 loop: CASSGWLGGTYEQYF. The CDR3 bases are TGTGCCAGTAGTGGTTGGCTGGGAGGGACCTACGAGCAGTACTTC.

This rearrangement joins TRBV5-1 to TRBJ2-3; 8 bases align to TRBD2. Trimming cost V 0 bases and J 5 bases; bases outside gene matches: 8. The CDR3 runs to 16 residues. Germline loops: CDR1 SGHRS, CDR2 YFSETQ. The chain's CDR3 is CASSLEGLAGLDTQYF. The CDR3 nucleotides are TGCGCCAGCAGCTTGGAAGGACTAGCAGGCCTAGATACGCAGTATTTT.

The J gene is TRBJ2-1, the V gene TRBV20-1; 7 positions match TRBD1. With 8 bases clipped from V and 3 bases from J, the junction kept 10 bases outside the gene matches. The length of the CDR3 is 14 residues. CDR1 and CDR2 (germline): DFQATT, SNEGSKA (reference sequence). The CDR3 coding sequence is TGCAGTCAGTCACACAGGGGCGACTACAATGAGCAGTTCTTC. This gives the protein CSQSHRGDYNEQFF.

The V and J genes are TRBV30 and TRBJ1-2, with D possibly being TRBD1 (5 bases). V lost 4 bases to trimming and J lost 2 bases, with 20 bases between them. Germline CDR1 is GTSNPN and CDR2 is SVGIG (reference sequence). The CDR3 totals 16 residues. The CDR3 here is CAWITGRGDLNYGYTF. CDR3 nucleotides: TGTGCCTGGATCACGGGACGGGGGGATTTGAACTATGGCTACACCTTC.

The sample holds one count of this clonotype. The chain employs TRBV5-1 and TRBJ2-5; 9 bases match TRBD2. Germline V gives CDR1 SGHRS, CDR2 YFSETQ. CDR3 length equals 16 residues. V lost 0 bases, J lost 6 bases, and 9 bases stayed unmatched. The DNA of the CDR3 is TGCGCCAGCAGCTTGGATGGTAGCGGGGGAGGAAAGACCCAGTACTTC. Amino acid sequence: CASSLDGSGGGKTQYF.

The chain carries TRBV12-3 or TRBV12-4 and TRBJ2-1, with D perhaps matching TRBD1 or TRBD2 (5 bases each). The CDR3 extends over 12 amino acids. V was clipped by 6 bases and J by 7 bases, with 10 bases between them. CDR3 sequence (DNA): TGTGCCAGCAGCTGGGACCAAAATGAGCAGTTCTTC. Residues: CASSWDQNEQFF.

The chain recombines TRBV27 with TRBJ2-1; D is perhaps TRBD1 (6 bases). From germline, CDR1 is MNHEY and CDR2 SMNVEV (reference sequence). The length of the CDR3 is 13 residues. V shed 4 bases and J shed 5 bases, with 9 bases lying between them. CDR3 protein: CASSSYRDNEQFF. CDR3 in DNA: TGTGCCAGCAGTTCTTACAGGGACAATGAGCAGTTCTTC.